The sample holds many counts of the clone carrying this T cell receptor beta chain. Trimming took 3 bases from V and 4 from J, leaving 6 bases between them. This CDR3 has 13 amino acids. The germline V gene encodes CDR1 MRHNA and CDR2 SNTAGT. The sample belongs to a study of T cells after yellow fever vaccination. Overall study: SMART-Seq v4 Ultra Low Input prepared the low-cell-number fractions. Study-level results: The day 0 sorted memory subsets showed almost all vaccine-responding clonotypes to be undetectable.

Template switching with 5'RACE generated the TCR cDNA and added a universal primer site and UMIs. MiXCR was run by TCRdb on the 5' RACE reads, yielding one entry per CDR3 protein. The top ten hold around a fifth of the sample, which has around 30,000 distinct CDR3 sequences, 6% to 8.5% seen once. This rearrangement joins TRBV6-4 to TRBJ2-2; TRBD1 or TRBD2 may be the D gene (5 bases each). The clonotype originates from a man younger than 30 who received the YFV17D yellow fever vaccine. Material: PBMCs, either bulk or a sorted T-cell subset (CD4+, CD8+, memory, or dextramer-sorted; not recorded which), obtained on the day of the first yellow fever vaccination. DNA for the CDR3: TGTGCCAGCAGTGAGGGGGTCACCGGGGAGCTGTTTTTT. Encoded protein: CASSEGVTGELFF.